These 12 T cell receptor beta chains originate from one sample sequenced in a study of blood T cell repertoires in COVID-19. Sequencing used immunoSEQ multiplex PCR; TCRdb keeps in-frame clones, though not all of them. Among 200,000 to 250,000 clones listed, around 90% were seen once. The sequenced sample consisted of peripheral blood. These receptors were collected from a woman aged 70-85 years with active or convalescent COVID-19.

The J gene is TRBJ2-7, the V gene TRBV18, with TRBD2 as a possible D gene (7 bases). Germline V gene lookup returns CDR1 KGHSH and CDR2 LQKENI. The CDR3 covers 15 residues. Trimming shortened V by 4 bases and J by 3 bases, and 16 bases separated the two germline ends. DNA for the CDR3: TGTGCCAGCTCACAGGGGGGGTCGGCGTACTACGAGCAGTACTTC. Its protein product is CASSQGGSAYYEQYF.

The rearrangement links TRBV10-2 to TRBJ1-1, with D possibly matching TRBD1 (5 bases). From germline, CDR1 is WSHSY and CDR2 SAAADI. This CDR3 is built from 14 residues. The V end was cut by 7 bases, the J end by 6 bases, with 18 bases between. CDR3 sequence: CASTLGQPIPEAFF. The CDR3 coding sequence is TGCGCCAGCACTCTCGGACAACCCATTCCTGAAGCTTTCTTT.

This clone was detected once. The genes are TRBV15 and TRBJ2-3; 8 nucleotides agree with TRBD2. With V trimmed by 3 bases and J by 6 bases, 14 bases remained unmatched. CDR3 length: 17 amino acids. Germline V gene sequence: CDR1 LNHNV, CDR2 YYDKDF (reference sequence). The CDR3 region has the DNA TGTGCCACCAGCAGCGGAAGCGGGGGTTTCGTGACGGATACGCAGTATTTT. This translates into CATSSGSGGFVTDTQYF. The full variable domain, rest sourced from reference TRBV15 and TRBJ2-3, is DAMVIQNPRYQVTQFGKPVTLSCSQTLNHNVMYWYQQKSSQAPKLLFHYYDKDFNNEADTPDNFQSRRPNTSFCFLDIRSPGLGDTAMYLCATSSGSGGFVTDTQYFGPGTRLTVL.

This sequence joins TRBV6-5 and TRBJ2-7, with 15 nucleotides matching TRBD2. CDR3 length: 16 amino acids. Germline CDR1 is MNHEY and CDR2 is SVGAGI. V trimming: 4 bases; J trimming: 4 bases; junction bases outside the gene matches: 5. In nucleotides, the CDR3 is TGTGCCAGCAGTTTAGGGACTAGCGGGGGGAAATACGAGCAGTACTTC. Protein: CASSLGTSGGKYEQYF.

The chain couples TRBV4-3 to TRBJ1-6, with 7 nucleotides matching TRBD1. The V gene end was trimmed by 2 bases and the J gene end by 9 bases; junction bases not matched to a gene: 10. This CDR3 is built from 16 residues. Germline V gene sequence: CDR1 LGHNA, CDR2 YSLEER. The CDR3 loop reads CASSQNDRVGISPLHF. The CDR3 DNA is TGCGCCAGCAGCCAAAATGACAGGGTCGGAATTTCACCCCTCCACTTT.

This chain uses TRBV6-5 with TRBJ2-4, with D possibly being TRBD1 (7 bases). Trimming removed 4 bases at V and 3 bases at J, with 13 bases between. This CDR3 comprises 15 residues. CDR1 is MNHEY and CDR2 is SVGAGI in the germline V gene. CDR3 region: CASSSLQGGKNIQYF. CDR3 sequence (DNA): TGTGCCAGCAGTTCCCTCCAGGGGGGCAAAAACATTCAGTACTTC.

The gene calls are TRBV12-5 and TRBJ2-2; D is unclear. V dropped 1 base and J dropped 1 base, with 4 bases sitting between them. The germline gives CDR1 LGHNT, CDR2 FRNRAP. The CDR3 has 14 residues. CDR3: CASGLGQNTGELFF. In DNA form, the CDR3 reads TGTGCTAGTGGTTTGGGGCAGAACACCGGGGAGCTGTTTTTT.

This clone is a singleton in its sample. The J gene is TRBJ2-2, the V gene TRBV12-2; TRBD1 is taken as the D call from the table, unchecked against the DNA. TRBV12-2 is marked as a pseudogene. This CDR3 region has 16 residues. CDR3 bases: TGTGCAAGTCGCCCCCGGGTGGGACACCCCACCGGGGAGCTGTTTTTT. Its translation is CASRPRVGHPTGELFF.

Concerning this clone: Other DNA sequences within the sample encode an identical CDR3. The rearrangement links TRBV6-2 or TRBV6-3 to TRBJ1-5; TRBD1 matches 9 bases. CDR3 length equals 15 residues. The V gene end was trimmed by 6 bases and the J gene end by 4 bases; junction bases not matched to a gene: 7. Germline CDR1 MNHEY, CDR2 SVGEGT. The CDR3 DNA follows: TGTGCCAGCAGCTCCCTGACAGGGGGGAATCAGCCCCAGCATTTT. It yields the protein CASSSLTGGNQPQHF.

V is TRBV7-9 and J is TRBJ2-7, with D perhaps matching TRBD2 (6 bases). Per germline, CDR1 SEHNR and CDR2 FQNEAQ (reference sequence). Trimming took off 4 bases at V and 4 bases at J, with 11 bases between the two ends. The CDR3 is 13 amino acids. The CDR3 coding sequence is TGTGCCAGCAGCTCCGGGACTGGATACGAGCAGTACTTC. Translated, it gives CASSSGTGYEQYF. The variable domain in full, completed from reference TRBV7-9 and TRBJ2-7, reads DTGVSQNPRHKITKRGQNVTFRCDPISEHNRLYWYRQTLGQGPEFLTYFQNEAQLEKSRLLSDRFSAERPKGSFSTLEIQRTEQGDSAMYLCASSSGTGYEQYFGPGTRLTVT.

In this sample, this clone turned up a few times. As DNA, the CDR3 is TGTGCCAGCAGTGACTCCCCAGTGGGGACAGGGGAGCTGTTTTTT. Amino acids: CASSDSPVGTGELFF. V usage is TRBV6-4 and J usage is TRBJ2-2; maybe TRBD1 (6 bases). The germline V gene encodes CDR1 MRHNA and CDR2 SNTAGT. This CDR3 is 15 amino acids long. V shed 0 bases and J shed 8 bases, with 13 bases lying between them.

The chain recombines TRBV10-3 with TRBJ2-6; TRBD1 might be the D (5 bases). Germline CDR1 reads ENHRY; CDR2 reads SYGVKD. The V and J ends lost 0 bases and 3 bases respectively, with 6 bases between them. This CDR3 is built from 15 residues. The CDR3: CAISESRGGANVLTF. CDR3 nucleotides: TGTGCCATCAGTGAGTCAAGGGGTGGGGCCAACGTCCTGACTTTC.